This TCR beta chain is drawn from a study of control samples from healthy donors and cancer patients (dated by TCRdb to about 2020). Preparation of the library involved the immunoSEQ multiplex PCR assay. TCRdb obtained this table from immuneACCESS and retained in-frame rearrangements with V and J assigned. These tables miss some clones; where compared with another copy, unresolved V genes account for less than half of the shortfall, and the remainder is unexplained. The sample yields 100,000 to 150,000 clones; 70% to 90% were counted once. More than 2.5% of the sample belongs to the ten largest clones. The V and J ends are trimmed by 5 bases and 5 bases, leaving 11 bases between them. The CDR3 sequence holds 14 residues, the cysteine and phenylalanine included. Left in the record is the CDR3 DNA by itself, 42 bases read in frame from the first base. Reading the germline V gene (reference sequence) gives CDR1 SGHKS and CDR2 YYEKEE.

On this clone: The clone's antigen remains unknown. The record has no base qualities; no much larger clone is one base away.

The TCR comes from a man aged 50-60 years in good health. The chain is made from TRBV5-5 and TRBJ1-6; matching of 5 bases hints at TRBD1 as the D gene. Material for sequencing was blood. In nucleotide form, the sequence is TGTGCCAGCAGACCGGGACTGAATAATTCACCCCTCCACTTT. Translation gives CASRPGLNNSPLHF.